The 20 T cell receptor beta chains presented below share a single source sample, sequenced in a study of cytomegalovirus exposure and HLA in healthy donors (dated by TCRdb to about 2017). Libraries came from the immunoSEQ multiplex PCR assay. The multiplex PCR relied on a mix of 60 forward primers for TCR Vbeta segments and 13 reverse primers for TCR Jbeta segments. Not all clones reach the TCRdb copy of this immuneACCESS table, which keeps in-frame sequences only. Checked studies attribute under half of the gap to unresolved V genes and leave the rest unexplained. The table for this sample shows 130,000 or so clones. 1.5% to 2% of the sample rests with the top ten. The sequenced sample consisted of PBMCs. These receptors all come from a man aged 18 to 29 in good health and CMV-seronegative.

This sequence joins TRBV13 and TRBJ2-1; D call uncertain. This CDR3 spans 14 amino acids. Trimming cost V 8 bases and J 4 bases, with 15 bases left between them. Germline values: CDR1 PRHDT, CDR2 FYEKMQ (reference sequence). The CDR3 loop reads CASGPARSYNEQFF. DNA of the CDR3: TGTGCCAGCGGCCCGGCCCGGAGTTACAATGAGCAGTTCTTC.

The chain uses TRBV6-5 and TRBJ1-2; D is unclear. Trimming cost V 5 bases and J 7 bases, with 14 bases left between them. The CDR3 runs to 13 residues. The germline CDR1 and CDR2 sequences are MNHEY and SVGAGI. DNA of the CDR3: TGTGCCAGCAGTCTTACAAGTCTCCGTGGCTACACCTTC. Residues: CASSLTSLRGYTF.

The J gene is TRBJ2-7, the V gene TRBV2; 7 bases are shared with TRBD1. The J segment lost 0 bases and the V segment lost 3 bases, leaving 2 bases of the junction unmatched. Germline V CDR1 and CDR2: SNHLY, FYNNEI. The CDR3 consists of 14 residues. The CDR3: CASSEYRGSYEQYF. For the CDR3, the DNA is TGTGCCAGCAGTGAGTACAGGGGCTCCTACGAGCAGTACTTC.

V gene TRBV9 combines with J gene TRBJ2-5; D is uncertain. The germline CDR1 and CDR2 sequences are SGDLS and YYNGEE. This CDR3 region has 14 residues. V lost 0 bases and J lost 0, with 6 bases in between. The CDR3, as DNA: TGTGCCAGCAGCGTAGCCGCGTACCAAGAGACCCAGTACTTC. As protein: CASSVAAYQETQYF. Full variable domain (rest looked up from reference TRBV9 and TRBJ2-5): DSGVTQTPKHLITATGQRVTLRCSPRSGDLSVYWYQQSLDQGLQFLIQYYNGEERAKGNILERFSAQQFPDLHSELNLSSLELGDSALYFCASSVAAYQETQYFGPGTRLLVL.

As regards this clone: The limits of the CDR3 on the DNA are not certain, so only TCRdb's listed CDR3 is given. The V gene is TRBV25-1, the J gene TRBJ2-1; no DNA check was done on the table's D call, TRBD2. Germline CDR1 MGHDK, CDR2 SYGVNS. From its first to its last residue, the CDR3 has 15 amino acids. CDR3 sequence reads: CASSTSGSSYNEQFF.

This chain uses TRBV6-1 with TRBJ2-7; 13 bases map to TRBD2. CDR3 length: 15 residues. CDR1 and CDR2 from the germline V gene are MNHNS and SASEGT. V lost 8 bases and J lost 8; bases outside the gene matches: 12. CDR3 sequence (DNA): TGTGCCAGCCAATCAGAGGGACTAGCGGGGCAGAAGCAGTACTTC. Protein product: CASQSEGLAGQKQYF.

V gene TRBV5-1 combines with J gene TRBJ1-5, with D perhaps TRBD1 (5 bases). The CDR3 spans 13 residues. The ends were cut back, 2 bases at V and 6 bases at J, with 9 bases in the middle. Germline-derived CDR1 and CDR2 are SGHRS and YFSETQ. CDR3 bases: TGCGCCAGCAGCTTCAGGGTCGGTCAGCCCCAGCATTTT. Translating it yields CASSFRVGQPQHF. The variable domain in full, completed from reference TRBV5-1 and TRBJ1-5, reads KAGVTQTPRYLIKTRGQQVTLSCSPISGHRSVSWYQQTPGQGLQFLFEYFSETQRNKGNFPGRFSGRQFSNSRSEMNVSTLELGDSALYLCASSFRVGQPQHFGDGTRLSIL.

The rearrangement links TRBV6-5 to TRBJ2-7; the D is unclear. From germline, CDR1 is MNHEY and CDR2 SVGAGI. The CDR3 length is 11 residues. V was pared by 2 bases and J by 6 bases, with 5 bases between. CDR3 residues: CASSYRSEQYF. The CDR3 DNA follows: TGTGCCAGCAGTTACAGGAGCGAGCAGTACTTC.

The chain carries TRBV2 and TRBJ2-7; the match to TRBD2 covers 8 bases. Germline-derived CDR1 and CDR2 are SNHLY and FYNNEI. This CDR3 is 14 amino acids long. V shed 6 bases and J 3 bases; nucleotides not matched to a gene: 7. DNA of the CDR3: TGTGCCAGCAGGCGGACTAGCCACAACTACGAGCAGTACTTC. This sequence encodes CASRRTSHNYEQYF.

This chain connects TRBV19 to TRBJ2-7; D perhaps matches TRBD1 (7 bases). This CDR3 is built from 11 residues. Germline values: CDR1 LNHDA, CDR2 SQIVND (reference sequence). V dropped 7 bases and J dropped 7 bases, with 11 bases sitting between them. The CDR3 loop is CASKGGQEQYF. DNA of the CDR3: TGTGCCAGTAAGGGGGGACAGGAGCAGTACTTC.

V gene TRBV4-3 combines with J gene TRBJ2-7, with TRBD2 matching over 9 bases. The CDR3 covers 17 residues. With 0 bases clipped from V and 6 bases from J, the junction kept 12 bases outside the gene matches. CDR1 and CDR2 from the germline V gene are LGHNA and YSLEER. CDR3 DNA: TGCGCCAGCAGCCAAGATCTCAGTCGCGGGAGGGCGGGCGAGCAGTACTTC. It specifies CASSQDLSRGRAGEQYF.

The V gene is TRBV2, the J gene TRBJ1-2, with TRBD1 matching over 8 bases. V lost 2 bases, J lost 3 bases, and 8 bases stayed unmatched. The CDR3 totals 16 residues. Looked up from germline, CDR1 is SNHLY and CDR2 is FYNNEI. The CDR3 nucleotides read TGTGCCAGCAGTGAATTGAGAGCAGGGGGCCACTATGGCTACACCTTC. It translates to CASSELRAGGHYGYTF.

The chain links TRBV9 to TRBJ2-7, with D hard to call. The CDR3 has 11 amino acids. The germline V and J ends were trimmed by 4 bases and 5 bases, with 7 bases remaining between them. Germline lookup yields CDR1 SGDLS and CDR2 YYNGEE. CDR3 bases: TGTGCCAGCAGCTCAGGCCACGAGCAGTACTTC. Protein sequence: CASSSGHEQYF.

The V call is TRBV5-1, the J call TRBJ1-5; 7 bases match TRBD1. The CDR3 extends over 14 amino acids. V gave up 4 bases and J gave up 6 bases; unmatched junction bases: 7. The germline V gene has CDR1 SGHRS and CDR2 YFSETQ. The CDR3 coding sequence is TGCGCCAGCAGCGATCAAGGGGGCGGTCAGCCCCAGCATTTT. This codes for CASSDQGGGQPQHF. The full variable domain, in which reference TRBV5-1 and TRBJ1-5 provide the parts outside the CDR3, is KAGVTQTPRYLIKTRGQQVTLSCSPISGHRSVSWYQQTPGQGLQFLFEYFSETQRNKGNFPGRFSGRQFSNSRSEMNVSTLELGDSALYLCASSDQGGGQPQHFGDGTRLSIL.

The chain links TRBV7-3 to TRBJ2-1; possible D gene TRBD1, 7 bases. Trimming pared 3 bases from V and 8 bases from J, leaving 17 bases between. This CDR3 contains 15 residues. CDR1 SGHTA and CDR2 FQGTGA come from the germline V gene. The CDR3 DNA sequence: TGTGCCAGCAGCTTCCAGGGGGGTGCCGGGGATGAGCAGTTCTTC. Translation: CASSFQGGAGDEQFF.

This chain uses TRBV19 with TRBJ2-7, with 9 bases matching TRBD1. CDR3 size: 15 residues. The trim removed 3 bases at V and 3 bases at J, leaving 6 bases unmatched. The V gene's germline CDR1 is LNHDA and CDR2 SQIVND (reference sequence). CDR3 DNA: TGTGCCAGTAGTATTTCCGACAGGGGGGTCTACGAGCAGTACTTC. Translating it yields CASSISDRGVYEQYF.

The V gene is TRBV11-2, the J gene TRBJ2-3, with 13 bases fitting TRBD2. J lost 5 bases, V lost 5 bases, and 10 bases had no gene match. This CDR3 region has 17 residues. In germline, CDR1 is SGHAT, CDR2 FQNNGV. As DNA, the CDR3 is TGTGCCAGCAGCCGTCGACTAGCGGGGGGAGGGAGAGATACGCAGTATTTT. Its translation: CASSRRLAGGGRDTQYF.

The chain links TRBV6-5 to TRBJ2-2; D is undetermined. Germline V CDR1 and CDR2: MNHEY, SVGAGI. CDR3 length: 13 residues. V lost 0 bases and J 8 bases, leaving 7 bases between the germline ends. CDR3 protein: CASSYSSGGELFF. The CDR3 DNA is TGTGCCAGCAGTTACTCGTCGGGTGGGGAGCTGTTTTTT.

The J gene is TRBJ1-1, the V gene TRBV7-3; D not resolved. The CDR3 extends over 14 amino acids. Looked up from germline, CDR1 is SGHTA and CDR2 is FQGTGA. V was trimmed by 1 base and J by 7 bases, leaving 13 bases between them. The DNA for the CDR3 is TGTGCCAGCAGCTTAAACGCGAGGGCCCATGAAGCTTTCTTT. Protein product: CASSLNARAHEAFF.

This CDR3 reads CASSQEPTGFNEQFF. CDR3 nucleotides: TGTGCCAGCAGCCAAGAACCAACGGGTTTCAATGAGCAGTTCTTC. The J gene is TRBJ2-1, the V gene TRBV4-2; D is unresolved. Trimming took off 0 bases at V and 6 bases at J, with 12 bases between the two ends. The germline V gene encodes CDR1 LGHNA and CDR2 YNFKEQ. The CDR3 is made up of 15 amino acids.